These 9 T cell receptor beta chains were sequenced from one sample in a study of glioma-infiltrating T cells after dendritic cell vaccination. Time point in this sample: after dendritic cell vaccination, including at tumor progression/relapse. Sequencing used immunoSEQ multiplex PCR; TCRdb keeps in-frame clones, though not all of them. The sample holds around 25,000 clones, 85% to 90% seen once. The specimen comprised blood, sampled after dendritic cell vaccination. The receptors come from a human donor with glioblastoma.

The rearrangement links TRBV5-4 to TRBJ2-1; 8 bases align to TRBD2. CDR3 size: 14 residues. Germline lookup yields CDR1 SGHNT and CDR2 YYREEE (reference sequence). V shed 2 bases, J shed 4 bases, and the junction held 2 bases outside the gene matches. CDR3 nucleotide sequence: TGTGCCAGCAGCTTCCCGGGGGGGTACAATGAGCAGTTCTTC. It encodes CASSFPGGYNEQFF.

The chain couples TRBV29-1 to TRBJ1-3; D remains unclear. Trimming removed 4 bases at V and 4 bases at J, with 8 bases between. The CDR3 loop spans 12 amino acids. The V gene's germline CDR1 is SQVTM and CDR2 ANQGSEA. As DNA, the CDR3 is TGCAGCGTTGCGGGTCAGGGAAACACCATATATTTT. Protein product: CSVAGQGNTIYF.

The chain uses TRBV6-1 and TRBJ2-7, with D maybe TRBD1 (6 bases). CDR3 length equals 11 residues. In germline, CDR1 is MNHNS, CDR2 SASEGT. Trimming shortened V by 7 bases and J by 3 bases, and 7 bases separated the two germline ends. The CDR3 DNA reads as TGTGCCAGCAAGGACAGCTACGAGCAGTACTTC. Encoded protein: CASKDSYEQYF.

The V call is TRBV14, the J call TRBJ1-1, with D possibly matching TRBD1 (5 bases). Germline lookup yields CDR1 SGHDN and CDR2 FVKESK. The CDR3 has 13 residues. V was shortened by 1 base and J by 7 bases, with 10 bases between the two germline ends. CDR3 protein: CASSQGDSNEAFF. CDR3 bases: TGTGCCAGCAGCCAAGGAGACAGTAATGAAGCTTTCTTT.

The DNA for the CDR3 is TGTGCCAGCAGTGACTCGATCCCCGGAGGGACAGGGGTGAGAAAACTGTTTTTT. Translated: CASSDSIPGGTGVRKLFF. The V and J genes are TRBV6-4 and TRBJ1-4; 10 bases agree with TRBD1. V was pared by 0 bases and J by 10 bases, with 14 bases of the junction left unmatched. Germline assignment: CDR1 MRHNA and CDR2 SNTAGT. This CDR3 spans 18 amino acids.

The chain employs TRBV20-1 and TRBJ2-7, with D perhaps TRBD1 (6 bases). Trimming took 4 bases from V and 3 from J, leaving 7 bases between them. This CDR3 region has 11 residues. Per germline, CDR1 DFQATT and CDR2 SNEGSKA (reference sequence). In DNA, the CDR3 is TGCAGTGCTAAACAGGGCTACGAGCAGTACTTC. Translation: CSAKQGYEQYF.

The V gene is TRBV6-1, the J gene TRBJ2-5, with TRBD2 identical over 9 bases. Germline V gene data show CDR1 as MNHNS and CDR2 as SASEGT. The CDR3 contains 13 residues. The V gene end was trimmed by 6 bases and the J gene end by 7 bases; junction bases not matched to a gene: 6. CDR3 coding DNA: TGTGCCAGCAGGGAACTAGCGGGCGGGACCCAGTACTTC. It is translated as CASRELAGGTQYF.

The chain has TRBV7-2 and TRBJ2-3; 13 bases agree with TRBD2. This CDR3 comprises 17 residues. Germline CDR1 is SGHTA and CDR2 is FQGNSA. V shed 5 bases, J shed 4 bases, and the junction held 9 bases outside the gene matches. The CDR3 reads CASSLTSTSGGADTQYF. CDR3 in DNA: TGTGCCAGCAGCCTAACTTCCACTAGCGGGGGGGCAGATACGCAGTATTTT.

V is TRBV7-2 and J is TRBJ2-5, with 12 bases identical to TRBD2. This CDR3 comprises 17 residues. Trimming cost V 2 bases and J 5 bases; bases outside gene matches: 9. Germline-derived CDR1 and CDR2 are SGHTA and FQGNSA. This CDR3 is CASSLQASGGAGETQYF. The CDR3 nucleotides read TGTGCCAGCAGCTTACAGGCTAGCGGGGGGGCCGGTGAGACCCAGTACTTC.